A selection of T cell receptor beta chains follows, all from one sample in a study of cytomegalovirus exposure and HLA in healthy donors. TCRdb's table, derived via immunoSEQ multiplex PCR, lists solely in-frame clones and lacks some. The table records about 100,000 clones, 79% of them present only once. The material sequenced was PBMCs. The receptors originated from a female donor in good health and CMV-seropositive. Both conserved end residues are part of each CDR3. The D gene is left open where the match is weak. Size tells how often a clone was seen (once, few, many) or the class of an expanded clone, and some rows leave it out.

V gene: TRBV2; J gene: TRBJ1-6; clone size: .; D gene: TRBD1; CDR3 protein: CASTYRGRSPLHF; CDR3 DNA: TGTGCCAGCACTTACAGGGGTCGGTCACCCCTCCACTTT
V gene: TRBV7-9; J gene: TRBJ2-1; clone size: few; D gene: TRBD2; CDR3 protein: CASSPGTSGRINEQFF; CDR3 DNA: TGTGCCAGCAGCCCGGGGACTAGCGGGAGGATCAATGAGCAGTTCTTC
V gene: TRBV4-2; J gene: TRBJ1-5; clone size: once; D gene: TRBD1; CDR3 protein: CASSLTGGTDQPQHF; CDR3 DNA: TGTGCCAGCAGCCTTACAGGGGGAACCGATCAGCCCCAGCATTTT
V gene: TRBV19; J gene: TRBJ2-3; clone size: .; D gene: TRBD2; CDR3 protein: CASNPTSGVYTDTQYF; CDR3 DNA: TGTGCCAGTAACCCGACTAGCGGTGTCTACACAGATACGCAGTATTTT
V gene: TRBV7-9; J gene: TRBJ2-5; clone size: .; D gene: .; CDR3 protein: CASSFDRSGETQYF; CDR3 DNA: TGTGCCAGCAGCTTCGACAGGAGTGGGGAGACCCAGTACTTC
V gene: TRBV2; J gene: TRBJ2-3; clone size: .; D gene: .; CDR3 protein: CASGGISDTQYF; CDR3 DNA: TGTGCCAGCGGGGGGATATCGGATACGCAGTATTTT
V gene: TRBV9; J gene: TRBJ2-3; clone size: .; D gene: TRBD2; CDR3 protein: CASSVLAGGLRTDTQYF; CDR3 DNA: TGTGCCAGCAGCGTCCTAGCGGGGGGTCTCCGCACAGATACGCAGTATTTT
V gene: TRBV5-1; J gene: TRBJ1-2; clone size: .; D gene: .; CDR3 protein: CASSLETVGGYTF; CDR3 DNA: TGCGCCAGCAGCTTGGAGACAGTCGGTGGCTACACCTTC
V gene: TRBV5-1; J gene: TRBJ2-3; clone size: once; D gene: TRBD2; CDR3 protein: CASTGGGTGDTQYF; CDR3 DNA: TGCGCCAGCACGGGAGGGGGGACCGGAGATACGCAGTATTTT
V gene: TRBV27; J gene: TRBJ2-2; clone size: .; D gene: .; CDR3 protein: CASSFGQGSPGELFF; CDR3 DNA: TGTGCCAGCAGTTTTGGCCAGGGTAGCCCCGGGGAGCTGTTTTTT
V gene: TRBV12-5; J gene: TRBJ1-2; clone size: .; D gene: .; CDR3 protein: CASGLVANIYGYTF; CDR3 DNA: TGTGCTAGTGGTTTGGTGGCCAATATCTATGGCTACACCTTC
V gene: TRBV6-5; J gene: TRBJ2-4; clone size: .; D gene: TRBD2; CDR3 protein: CASRSGLAGGPPQYF; CDR3 DNA: TGTGCCAGCAGATCAGGACTAGCGGGAGGGCCACCCCAGTACTTC
V gene: TRBV4-3; J gene: TRBJ1-4; clone size: .; D gene: TRBD1; CDR3 protein: CASSPRGLEGKLFF; CDR3 DNA: TGCGCCAGCAGCCCCAGGGGGCTCGAAGGAAAACTGTTTTTT
V gene: TRBV10-3; J gene: TRBJ1-5; clone size: .; D gene: .; CDR3 protein: CAISESLAQPQHF; CDR3 DNA: TGTGCCATCAGTGAGTCATTGGCTCAGCCCCAGCATTTT
V gene: TRBV5-1; J gene: TRBJ2-1; clone size: .; D gene: TRBD2; CDR3 protein: CASREGLAGFRVNEQFF; CDR3 DNA: TGCGCCAGCAGGGAAGGACTAGCGGGATTCCGGGTCAATGAGCAGTTCTTC
V gene: TRBV6-4; J gene: TRBJ2-2; clone size: .; D gene: .; CDR3 protein: CASSSSNTGELFF; CDR3 DNA: TGTGCCAGCAGTTCATCCAACACCGGGGAGCTGTTTTTT
V gene: TRBV7-9; J gene: TRBJ1-1; clone size: .; D gene: .; CDR3 protein: CASSRGDILTEAFF; CDR3 DNA: TGTGCCAGCAGTCGGGGGGACATTTTAACTGAAGCTTTCTTT
V gene: TRBV6-6; J gene: TRBJ1-5; clone size: few; D gene: .; CDR3 protein: CASSKQGDNQPQHF; CDR3 DNA: TGTGCCAGCAGTAAACAGGGCGACAATCAGCCCCAGCATTTT
V gene: TRBV11-2; J gene: TRBJ2-1; clone size: few; D gene: TRBD2; CDR3 protein: CASSLGLAVYNEQFF; CDR3 DNA: TGTGCCAGCAGCTTAGGACTAGCGGTTTACAATGAGCAGTTCTTC
V gene: TRBV6-1; J gene: TRBJ2-7; clone size: .; D gene: .; CDR3 protein: CASSEIGLSPSYEQYF; CDR3 DNA: TGTGCCAGCAGTGAAATTGGGCTCTCGCCAAGCTACGAGCAGTACTTC
V gene: TRBV6-5; J gene: TRBJ1-2; clone size: .; D gene: .; CDR3 protein: CASRPQGRDGYTF; CDR3 DNA: TGTGCCAGCAGGCCTCAGGGGCGCGATGGCTACACCTTC
V gene: TRBV11-2; J gene: TRBJ2-7; clone size: .; D gene: TRBD2; CDR3 protein: CASSLDRLIAGAYEQYF; CDR3 DNA: TGTGCCAGCAGCTTAGATCGTTTGATAGCGGGGGCCTACGAGCAGTACTTC
V gene: TRBV18; J gene: TRBJ1-1; clone size: .; D gene: TRBD1; CDR3 protein: CASSQNRGQTEAFF; CDR3 DNA: TGTGCCAGCTCACAAAACAGGGGCCAGACTGAAGCTTTCTTT
V gene: TRBV19; J gene: TRBJ2-6; clone size: once; D gene: TRBD1; CDR3 protein: CASSIRHRGTGANVLTF; CDR3 DNA: TGTGCCAGTAGTATCCGGCACAGGGGGACTGGGGCCAACGTCCTGACTTTC
V gene: TRBV27; J gene: TRBJ2-5; clone size: .; D gene: TRBD1; CDR3 protein: CASSLLGTGGQETQYF; CDR3 DNA: TGTGCCAGCAGTTTACTAGGGACAGGGGGCCAAGAGACCCAGTACTTC
V gene: TRBV5-8; J gene: TRBJ2-3; clone size: .; D gene: .; CDR3 protein: CASSAVGGSTDTQYF; CDR3 DNA: TGTGCCAGCAGCGCTGTTGGGGGGAGCACAGATACGCAGTATTTT
V gene: TRBV29-1; J gene: TRBJ2-7; clone size: .; D gene: TRBD2; CDR3 protein: CSVDTSGSVEQYF; CDR3 DNA: TGCAGCGTTGATACTAGCGGGTCCGTGGAGCAGTACTTC
V gene: TRBV30; J gene: TRBJ1-4; clone size: .; D gene: TRBD1; CDR3 protein: CAWRYGTGISEKLFF; CDR3 DNA: TGTGCCTGGAGGTACGGGACAGGGATATCGGAAAAACTGTTTTTT
V gene: TRBV4-1; J gene: TRBJ2-7; clone size: .; D gene: TRBD2; CDR3 protein: CASSQDFLAGSYEQYF; CDR3 DNA: TGCGCCAGCAGCCAAGATTTTCTAGCGGGGTCCTACGAGCAGTACTTC
V gene: TRBV29-1; J gene: TRBJ2-1; clone size: .; D gene: TRBD1; CDR3 protein: CSTRPRDSLSPSSYNEQFF; CDR3 DNA: TGCAGCACCCGACCTCGGGACAGCCTCTCCCCATCATCTTACAATGAGCAGTTCTTC
V gene: TRBV7-2; J gene: TRBJ2-2; clone size: .; D gene: TRBD2; CDR3 protein: CASSLGGRAMTGELFF; CDR3 DNA: TGTGCCAGCAGCTTAGGAGGGAGGGCCATGACCGGGGAGCTGTTTTTT
V gene: TRBV10-1; J gene: TRBJ2-1; clone size: .; D gene: TRBD2; CDR3 protein: CASSPPNPSGRTSYNEQFF; CDR3 DNA: TGCGCCAGCAGTCCGCCCAATCCTAGCGGGAGGACCTCTTACAATGAGCAGTTCTTC
V gene: TRBV6-6; J gene: TRBJ1-5; clone size: .; D gene: .; CDR3 protein: CASRQGAPQHF; CDR3 DNA: TGTGCCAGCAGACAAGGAGCGCCCCAGCATTTT
V gene: TRBV6-5; J gene: TRBJ2-4; clone size: .; D gene: .; CDR3 protein: CASGRANKNSQYF; CDR3 DNA: TGTGCCAGCGGTAGAGCAAATAAAAACAGTCAGTACTTC
V gene: TRBV7-2; J gene: TRBJ1-6; clone size: .; D gene: TRBD1; CDR3 protein: CASSSPGTGASPLHF; CDR3 DNA: TGTGCCAGCAGCTCCCCCGGGACAGGGGCTTCACCCCTCCACTTT
V gene: TRBV5-1; J gene: TRBJ2-7; clone size: .; D gene: TRBD1; CDR3 protein: CASSLEDRVDEQYF; CDR3 DNA: TGCGCCAGCAGCTTGGAGGACAGGGTAGACGAGCAGTACTTC
V gene: TRBV30; J gene: TRBJ1-2; clone size: .; D gene: .; CDR3 protein: CAWSEVGDGYTF; CDR3 DNA: TGTGCCTGGAGTGAGGTAGGGGATGGCTACACCTTC
V gene: TRBV7-8; J gene: TRBJ2-1; clone size: .; D gene: TRBD2; CDR3 protein: CASTTITSGSGYEQFF; CDR3 DNA: TGTGCCAGCACCACAATCACTAGCGGGAGTGGGTATGAGCAGTTCTTC
V gene: TRBV30; J gene: TRBJ2-7; clone size: .; D gene: TRBD1; CDR3 protein: CAWSVIGQVGSFEQYF; CDR3 DNA: TGTGCCTGGAGTGTAATTGGACAGGTAGGGTCTTTCGAGCAGTACTTC
V gene: TRBV29-1; J gene: TRBJ2-1; clone size: .; D gene: TRBD2; CDR3 protein: CSVGHGLAGGEEQFF; CDR3 DNA: TGCAGCGTTGGCCACGGACTAGCGGGGGGTGAAGAGCAGTTCTTC
V gene: TRBV19; J gene: TRBJ2-6; clone size: .; D gene: TRBD1; CDR3 protein: CASTPGGSGANVLTF; CDR3 DNA: TGTGCCAGTACCCCAGGGGGATCTGGGGCCAACGTCCTGACTTTC
V gene: TRBV5-1; J gene: TRBJ1-1; clone size: few; D gene: .; CDR3 protein: CASSRRANTEAFF; CDR3 DNA: TGCGCCAGCAGCCGCAGGGCCAACACTGAAGCTTTCTTT
V gene: TRBV11-2; J gene: TRBJ2-7; clone size: .; D gene: .; CDR3 protein: CASSLAWGREQYF; CDR3 DNA: TGTGCCAGCAGCCTAGCCTGGGGGCGCGAGCAGTACTTC